This T cell receptor beta chain was retrieved from a study of blood T cell repertoires in COVID-19. Study as a whole: Donors in the United States, Italy and Spain gave samples during acute or convalescent COVID-19.

Data came from immunoSEQ multiplex PCR; TCRdb stores just in-frame clones and leaves some out. This sample has 60,000 to 85,000 clones, with about 88% found just once. V lost 4 bases, J lost 8 bases, and 8 bases stayed unmatched. Germline loops: CDR1 SGHRS, CDR2 YFSETQ. CDR3 length: 16 residues. This chain links TRBV5-1 with TRBJ2-1, with 14 bases that match TRBD2. The clonotype was recovered from a man aged 50 to 59 with acute or convalescent COVID-19. What was sequenced was peripheral blood. The CDR3 region has the DNA TGCGCCAGCAGCCCAGTGGGACTAGCGGGAGTGGATGAGCAGTTCTTC. Translation gives CASSPVGLAGVDEQFF.